This TCR beta chain is drawn from a study of T-cell memory formation after mild COVID-19. On the study more broadly: TCR clusters were mostly confined to one donor each. Whole-study results and caveats: Contracting CD4+ clones were located mainly in CM and EM, and CD8+ clones in EMRA. Pre-infection memory carried some responding clones, suggesting that cross-reactive memory joined. Contracting clones from day 15 to 85 showed balanced CD4/CD8; later expanders favored CD4+.

The trim removed 5 bases at V and 6 bases at J, leaving 6 bases unmatched. There are 15 residues in the CDR3. Germline V lookup: CDR1 LNHNV, CDR2 YYDKDF (reference sequence). TCRdb called the 5' RACE reads again in MiXCR, with one record for every CDR3 protein. The sample has 550,000 to 700,000 distinct CDR3 sequences, about a sixth seen once. Worth noting for this clonotype: The antigen remains undetermined.

The source is an adult woman who had mild COVID-19 (a few samples of this study predate the infection). Cell type and time point are not known. Sequencing was carried out using PBMCs or a T cell subset sorted from them (not recorded which). The chain links TRBV15 to TRBJ1-5; 11 bases line up with TRBD1. DNA for the CDR3: TGTGCCACCAGCGGAGGGACAGGGGGGCGTCAGCCCCAGCATTTT. This codes for CATSGGTGGRQPQHF.